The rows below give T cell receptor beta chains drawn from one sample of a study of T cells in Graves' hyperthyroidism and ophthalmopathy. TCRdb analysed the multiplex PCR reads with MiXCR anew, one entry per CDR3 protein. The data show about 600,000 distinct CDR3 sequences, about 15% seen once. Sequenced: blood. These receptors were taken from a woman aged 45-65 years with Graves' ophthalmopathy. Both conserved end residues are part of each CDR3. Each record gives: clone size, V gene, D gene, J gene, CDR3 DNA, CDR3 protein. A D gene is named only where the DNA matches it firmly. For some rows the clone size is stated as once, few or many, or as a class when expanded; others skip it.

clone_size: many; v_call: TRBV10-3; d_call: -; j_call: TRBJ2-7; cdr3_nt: TGTGCCATCAGCCCCCAGGCGAGGAGCTCCTACGAGCAGTACTTC; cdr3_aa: CAISPQARSSYEQYF
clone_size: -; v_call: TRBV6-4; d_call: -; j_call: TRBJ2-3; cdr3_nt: TGTGCCAGCAGTACTGGACAGACCAGCACAGATACGCAGTATTTT; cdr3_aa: CASSTGQTSTDTQYF
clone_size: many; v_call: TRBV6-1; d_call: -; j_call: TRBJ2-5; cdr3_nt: TGTGCCAGCTCCCAAACTCGGGATACAGGTCCTATAGGGACCCAGTACTTC; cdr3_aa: CASSQTRDTGPIGTQYF
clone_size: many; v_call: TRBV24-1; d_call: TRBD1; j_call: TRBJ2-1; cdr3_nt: TGTGCCACCAGTGGTGGGACAGGGGGTTACAATGAGCAGTTCTTC; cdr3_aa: CATSGGTGGYNEQFF
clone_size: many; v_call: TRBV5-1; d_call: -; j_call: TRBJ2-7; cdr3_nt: TGCGCCAGCAGCTCCGCCCGGGACTCGCGGGACACCTACGAGCAGTACTTC; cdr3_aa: CASSSARDSRDTYEQYF
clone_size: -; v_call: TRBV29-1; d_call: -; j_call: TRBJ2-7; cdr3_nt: TGCAGCGTTTACAGTGGCGAGCAGTACTTC; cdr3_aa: CSVYSGEQYF
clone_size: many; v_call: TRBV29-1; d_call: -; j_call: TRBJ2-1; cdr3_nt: TGCAGCGTAAGGGGGACCTACAATGAGCAGTTCTTC; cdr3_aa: CSVRGTYNEQFF
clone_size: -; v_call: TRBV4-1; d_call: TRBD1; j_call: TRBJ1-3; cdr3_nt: TGCGCCAGCAGCCAAGGCCCCGGACAGGGATATGGAAACACCATATATTTT; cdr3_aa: CASSQGPGQGYGNTIYF
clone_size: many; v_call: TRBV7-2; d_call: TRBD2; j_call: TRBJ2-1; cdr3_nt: TGTGCCAGCAGCCGCCACTCCCTGCTACGGACTAGCGGGTACAATGAGCAGTTCTTC; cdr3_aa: CASSRHSLLRTSGYNEQFF
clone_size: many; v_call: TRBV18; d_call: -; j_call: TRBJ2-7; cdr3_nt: TGTGCCAGCTCTACTAGCTCAGGCGAGCAGTACTTC; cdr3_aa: CASSTSSGEQYF
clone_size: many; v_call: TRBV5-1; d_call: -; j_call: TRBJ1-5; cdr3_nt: TGCGCCAGCAGCCCAGACACTTACAGCAATCAGCCCCAGCATTTT; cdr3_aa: CASSPDTYSNQPQHF
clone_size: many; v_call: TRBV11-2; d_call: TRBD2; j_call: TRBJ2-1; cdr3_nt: TGTGCCAGCAGCGCAAGACTAGCGGAAGGCTCCTACAATGAGCAGTTCTTC; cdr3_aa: CASSARLAEGSYNEQFF
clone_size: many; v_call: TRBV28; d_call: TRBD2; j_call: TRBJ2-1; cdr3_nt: TGTGCCAGCAGAACGACTAGCTTCTACAATGAGCAGTTCTTC; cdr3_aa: CASRTTSFYNEQFF
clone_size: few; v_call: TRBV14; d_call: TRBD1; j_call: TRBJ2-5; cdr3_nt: TGTGCCAGCAGCCAAGCCCCAGGGGGCAGGTCAGAGACCCAGTACTTC; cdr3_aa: CASSQAPGGRSETQYF
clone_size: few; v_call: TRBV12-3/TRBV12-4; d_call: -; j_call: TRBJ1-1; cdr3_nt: TGTGCCAGCAGTTTGATGACAGTGGACACTGAAGCTTTCTTT; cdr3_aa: CASSLMTVDTEAFF
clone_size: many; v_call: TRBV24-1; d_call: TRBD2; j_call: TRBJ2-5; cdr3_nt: TGTGCCACCAGTGATGTAGCGGGAGCAGAGACCCAGTACTTC; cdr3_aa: CATSDVAGAETQYF
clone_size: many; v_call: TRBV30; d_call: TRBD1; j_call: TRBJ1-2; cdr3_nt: TGTGCCTGGAGCCCCCTGGGACAGCGGATTGGCTACACCTTC; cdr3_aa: CAWSPLGQRIGYTF
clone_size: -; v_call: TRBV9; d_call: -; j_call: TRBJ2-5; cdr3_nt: TGTGCCAGCAGCCCAGAGCTATCGAGGTACCAAGAGACCCAGTACTTC; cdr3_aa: CASSPELSRYQETQYF
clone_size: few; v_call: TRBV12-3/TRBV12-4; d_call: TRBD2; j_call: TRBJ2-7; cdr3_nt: TGTGCCAGCAGTTTGAGACTAGCGGGAGGGGGGTACGAGCAGTACTTC; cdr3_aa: CASSLRLAGGGYEQYF
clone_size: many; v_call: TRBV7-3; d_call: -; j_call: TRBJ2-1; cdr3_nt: TGTGCCAGCAGCTTAATTAGCGGAACCCACAATGAGCAGTTCTTC; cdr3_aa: CASSLISGTHNEQFF
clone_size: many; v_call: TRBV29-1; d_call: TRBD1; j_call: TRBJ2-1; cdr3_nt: TGCAGCGACCTAGACAGGGCCGGGAAGCCTGAGCAGTTCTTC; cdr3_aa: CSDLDRAGKPEQFF
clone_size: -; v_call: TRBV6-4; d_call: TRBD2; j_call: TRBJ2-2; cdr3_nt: TGTGCCAGCACCCCCCGGGTAGCAGCGGGACCACGGGAAACCGGGGAGCTGTTTTTT; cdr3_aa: CASTPRVAAGPRETGELFF
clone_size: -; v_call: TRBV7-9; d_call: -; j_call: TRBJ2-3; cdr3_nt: TGTGCCAGCAGCTTACCGACCGGGGCCCCAAATGCTAGCACAGATACGCAGTATTTT; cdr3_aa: CASSLPTGAPNASTDTQYF
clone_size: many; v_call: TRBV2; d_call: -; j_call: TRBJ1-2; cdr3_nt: TGTGCCAGCAGTGAAGGCCGGTCTAACTATGGCTACACCTTC; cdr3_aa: CASSEGRSNYGYTF
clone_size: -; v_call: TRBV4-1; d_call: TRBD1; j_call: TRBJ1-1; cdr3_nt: TGCGCCAGCCGGGACAGGGATCTTGCTGAAGCTTTCTTT; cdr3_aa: CASRDRDLAEAFF
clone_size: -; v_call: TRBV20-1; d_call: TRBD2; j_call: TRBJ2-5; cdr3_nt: TGCAGTGCAGCCCGGGGGGGGGTGAACTTC; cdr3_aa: CSAARGGVNF
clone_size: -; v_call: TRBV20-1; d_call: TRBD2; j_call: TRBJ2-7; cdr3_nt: TGCAGTGCTCCTTCTAGCGGATACTCCTACGAGCAGTACTTC; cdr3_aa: CSAPSSGYSYEQYF
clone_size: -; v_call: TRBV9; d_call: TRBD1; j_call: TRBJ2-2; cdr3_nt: TGTGCCAGCAGCCGATCAAAACCGGGACAGAGATACACCGGGGAGCTGTTTTTT; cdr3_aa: CASSRSKPGQRYTGELFF
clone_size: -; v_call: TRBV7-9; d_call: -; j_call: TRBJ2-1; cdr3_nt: TGTGCCAGCAGCTCCAGCGAAGCCGCCTACAATGAGCAGTTCTTC; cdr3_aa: CASSSSEAAYNEQFF
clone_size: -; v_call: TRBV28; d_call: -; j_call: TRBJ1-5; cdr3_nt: TGTGCCAGCAGAATCCGGGTCCTTAATCCACAGCCCCAGCATTTT; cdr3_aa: CASRIRVLNPQPQHF
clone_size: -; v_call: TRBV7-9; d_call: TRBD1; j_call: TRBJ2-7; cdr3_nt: TGTGCCAGCAGCTTAGGGACAGGGTTCACCTACGAGCAGTACTTC; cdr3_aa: CASSLGTGFTYEQYF
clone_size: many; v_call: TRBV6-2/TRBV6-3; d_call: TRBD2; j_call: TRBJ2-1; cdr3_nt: TGTGCCAGCAGCAATCCGGGACTAGCGGGAAAAGTCTACAATGAGCAGTTCTTC; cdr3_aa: CASSNPGLAGKVYNEQFF
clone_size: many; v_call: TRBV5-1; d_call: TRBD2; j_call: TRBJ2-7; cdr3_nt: TGCGCCAGCAGCTTGGGACTAGCAGACGTGCGGGAGCAGTACTTC; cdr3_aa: CASSLGLADVREQYF
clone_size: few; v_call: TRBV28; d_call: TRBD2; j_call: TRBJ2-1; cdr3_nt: TGTGCCAGCAGTCTCCACCAGGGACTAGCGGGGCACAATGAGCAGTTCTTC; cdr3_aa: CASSLHQGLAGHNEQFF
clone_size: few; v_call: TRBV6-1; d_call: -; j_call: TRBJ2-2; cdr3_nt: TGTGCCAGCAGTGCCTCTAGCTCCGGGGAGCTGTTTTTT; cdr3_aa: CASSASSSGELFF
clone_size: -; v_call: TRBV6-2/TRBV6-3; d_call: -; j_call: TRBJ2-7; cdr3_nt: TGTGCCAGCAGTCCCCTCGACCCGCCCCGGTACGAGCAGTACTTC; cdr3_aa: CASSPLDPPRYEQYF
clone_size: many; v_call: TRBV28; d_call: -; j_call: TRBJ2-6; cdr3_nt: TGTGCCAGCAATCCTTTTCGGCGGAGCTCTGGGGCCAACGTCCTGACTTTC; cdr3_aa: CASNPFRRSSGANVLTF
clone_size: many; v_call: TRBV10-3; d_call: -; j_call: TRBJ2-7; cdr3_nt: TGTGCCATCAGCGATTCCTCCTACGAGCAGTACTTC; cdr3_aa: CAISDSSYEQYF
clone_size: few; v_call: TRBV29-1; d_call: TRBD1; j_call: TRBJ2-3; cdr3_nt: TGCAGCGTTCTGGCCGGGACAGGGCCCCTTAGCACAGATACGCAGTATTTT; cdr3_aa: CSVLAGTGPLSTDTQYF
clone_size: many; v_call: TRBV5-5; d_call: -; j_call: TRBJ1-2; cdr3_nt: TGTGCCAGCACCTTGCACCAGGGGCAGTCTGCTGGCTACACCTTC; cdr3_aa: CASTLHQGQSAGYTF
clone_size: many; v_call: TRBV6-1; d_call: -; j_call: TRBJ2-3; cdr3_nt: TGTGCCAGCAGTCCCGGACCACTCACAGATACGCAGTATTTT; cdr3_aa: CASSPGPLTDTQYF
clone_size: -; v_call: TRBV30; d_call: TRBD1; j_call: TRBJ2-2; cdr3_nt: TGTGCCTGCCCCGGGACAGGGGTTCACACCGGGGAGCTGTTTTTT; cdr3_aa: CACPGTGVHTGELFF
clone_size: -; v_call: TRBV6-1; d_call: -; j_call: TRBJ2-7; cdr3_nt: TGTGCCAGCAGTACTTACAGCTCCTACGAGCAGTACTTC; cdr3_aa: CASSTYSSYEQYF
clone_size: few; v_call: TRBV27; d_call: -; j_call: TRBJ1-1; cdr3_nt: TGTGCCAGCAGTGCCACATACAGGGAAACTGAAGCTTTCTTT; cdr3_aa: CASSATYRETEAFF
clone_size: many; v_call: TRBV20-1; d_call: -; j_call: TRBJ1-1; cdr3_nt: TGCAGTGCTATGACAGGAGCTGAAGCTTTCTTT; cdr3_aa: CSAMTGAEAFF
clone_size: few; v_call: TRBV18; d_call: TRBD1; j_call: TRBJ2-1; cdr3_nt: TGTGCCAGCTCAGGCGACAGGGGTTCCTACAATGAGCAGTTCTTC; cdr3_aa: CASSGDRGSYNEQFF
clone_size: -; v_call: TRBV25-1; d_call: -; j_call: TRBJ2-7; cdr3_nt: TGTGCCAGCTCAAACGGGCGTTATCCGACCTACGAGCAGTACTTC; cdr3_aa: CASSNGRYPTYEQYF
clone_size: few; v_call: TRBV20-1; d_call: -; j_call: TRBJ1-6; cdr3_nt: TGCAGTGCTAAAGGACACGGGGATAATTCACCCCTCCACTTT; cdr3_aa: CSAKGHGDNSPLHF
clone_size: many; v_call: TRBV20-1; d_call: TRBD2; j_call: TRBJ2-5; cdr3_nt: TGCAGTGCTAGAGATCGTGCTAGCGGTTGGGAGACCCAGTACTTC; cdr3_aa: CSARDRASGWETQYF
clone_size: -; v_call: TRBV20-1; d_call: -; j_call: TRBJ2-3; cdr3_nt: TGCAGTGCTAGAGATCTTAGCGGCCCCACAGATACGCAGTATTTT; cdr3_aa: CSARDLSGPTDTQYF
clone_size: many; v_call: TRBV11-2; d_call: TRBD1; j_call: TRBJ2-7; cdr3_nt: TGTGCCAGCAGCTTAGGGTGGGACAGGGCCTACGAGCAGTACTTC; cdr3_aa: CASSLGWDRAYEQYF
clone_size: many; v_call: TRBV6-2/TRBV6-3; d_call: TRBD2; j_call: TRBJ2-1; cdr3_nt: TGTGCCAGCAGCCACCACGGGACTAGCGGGCCGTACAATGAGCAGTTCTTC; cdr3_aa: CASSHHGTSGPYNEQFF
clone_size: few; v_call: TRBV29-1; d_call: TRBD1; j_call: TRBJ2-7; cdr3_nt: TGCAGCGCCGGACAGGGTTCGGGGGAGCAGTACTTC; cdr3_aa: CSAGQGSGEQYF
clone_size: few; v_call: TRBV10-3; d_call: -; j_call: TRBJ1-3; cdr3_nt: TGTGCCATCAGCGAGGACAGCAGAAACACCATATATTTT; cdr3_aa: CAISEDSRNTIYF